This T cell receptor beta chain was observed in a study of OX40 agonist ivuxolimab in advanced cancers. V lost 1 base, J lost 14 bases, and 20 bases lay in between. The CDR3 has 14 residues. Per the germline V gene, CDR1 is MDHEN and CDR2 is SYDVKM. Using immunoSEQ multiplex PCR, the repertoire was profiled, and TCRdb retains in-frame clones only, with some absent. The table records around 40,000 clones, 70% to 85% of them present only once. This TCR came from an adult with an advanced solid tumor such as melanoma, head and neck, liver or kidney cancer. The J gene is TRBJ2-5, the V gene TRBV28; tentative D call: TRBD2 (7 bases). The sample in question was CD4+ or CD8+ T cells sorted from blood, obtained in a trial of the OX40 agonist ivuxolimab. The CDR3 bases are TGTGCCAGCAGTTTATCGCGCGGGGGCCCCTACCAATACTTC. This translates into CASSLSRGGPYQYF. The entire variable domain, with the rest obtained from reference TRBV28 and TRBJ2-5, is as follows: DVKVTQSSRYLVKRTGEKVFLECVQDMDHENMFWYRQDPGLGLRLIYFSYDVKMKEKGDIPEGYSVSREKKERFSLILESASTNQTSMYLCASSLSRGGPYQYFGPGTRLLVL.